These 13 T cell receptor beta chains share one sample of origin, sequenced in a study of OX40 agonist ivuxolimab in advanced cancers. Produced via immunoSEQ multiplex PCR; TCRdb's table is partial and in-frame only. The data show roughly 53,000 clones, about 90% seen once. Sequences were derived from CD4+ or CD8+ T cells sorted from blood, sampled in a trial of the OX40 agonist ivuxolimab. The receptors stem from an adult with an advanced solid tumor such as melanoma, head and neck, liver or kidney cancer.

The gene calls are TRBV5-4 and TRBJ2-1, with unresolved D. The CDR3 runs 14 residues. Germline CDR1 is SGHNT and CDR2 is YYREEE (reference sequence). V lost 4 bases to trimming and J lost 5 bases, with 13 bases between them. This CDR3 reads CASSRMQANNEQFF. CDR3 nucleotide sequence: TGTGCCAGCAGCAGGATGCAGGCAAACAATGAGCAGTTCTTC.

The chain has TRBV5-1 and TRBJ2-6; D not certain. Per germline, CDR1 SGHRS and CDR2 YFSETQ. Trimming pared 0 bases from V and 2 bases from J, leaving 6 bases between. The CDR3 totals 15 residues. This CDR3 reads CASSLEDPGANVLTF. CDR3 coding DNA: TGCGCCAGCAGCTTGGAAGATCCTGGGGCCAACGTCCTGACTTTC.

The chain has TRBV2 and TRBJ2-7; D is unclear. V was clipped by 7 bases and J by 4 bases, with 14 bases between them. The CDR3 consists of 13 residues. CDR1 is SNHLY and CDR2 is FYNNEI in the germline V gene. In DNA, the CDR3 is TGTGCCAGCACCATCTCTGGATTATACGAGCAGTACTTC. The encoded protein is CASTISGLYEQYF.

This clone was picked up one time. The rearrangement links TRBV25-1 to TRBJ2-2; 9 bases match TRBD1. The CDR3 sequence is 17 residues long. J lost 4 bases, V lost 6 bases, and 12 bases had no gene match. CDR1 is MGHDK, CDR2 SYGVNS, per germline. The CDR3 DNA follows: TGTGCCAGCAGACCCTGGACCGGGACAGGGATCACCGGGGAGCTGTTTTTT. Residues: CASRPWTGTGITGELFF.

CDR3 protein: CASSSARGSPLHF. CDR3 in DNA: TGCGCCAGCAGCTCCGCAAGGGGTTCACCCCTCCACTTT. The chain carries TRBV5-1 and TRBJ1-6, with D possibly matching TRBD1 (5 bases). Germline loops: CDR1 SGHRS, CDR2 YFSETQ. The germline V and J ends were trimmed by 3 bases and 9 bases, with 10 bases remaining between them. The CDR3 is 13 residues long.

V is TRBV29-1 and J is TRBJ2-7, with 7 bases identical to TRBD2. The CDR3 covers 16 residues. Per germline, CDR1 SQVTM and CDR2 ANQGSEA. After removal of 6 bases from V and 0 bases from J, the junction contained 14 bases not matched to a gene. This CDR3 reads CSVKGRAGLSSYEQYF. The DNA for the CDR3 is TGCAGCGTCAAGGGGAGGGCGGGCCTGAGCTCCTACGAGCAGTACTTC.

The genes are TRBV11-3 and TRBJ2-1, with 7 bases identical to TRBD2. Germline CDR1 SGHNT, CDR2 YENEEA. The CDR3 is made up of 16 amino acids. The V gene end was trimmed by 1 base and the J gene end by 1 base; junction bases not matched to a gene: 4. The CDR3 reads CASSLAGGGSYNEQFF. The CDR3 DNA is TGTGCCAGCAGCTTAGCGGGAGGAGGGTCCTACAATGAGCAGTTCTTC.

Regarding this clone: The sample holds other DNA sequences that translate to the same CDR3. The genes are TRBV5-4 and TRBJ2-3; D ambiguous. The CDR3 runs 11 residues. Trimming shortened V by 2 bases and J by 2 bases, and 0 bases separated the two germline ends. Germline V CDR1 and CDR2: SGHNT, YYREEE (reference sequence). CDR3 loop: CASSFTDTQYF. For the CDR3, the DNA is TGTGCCAGCAGCTTCACAGATACGCAGTATTTT.

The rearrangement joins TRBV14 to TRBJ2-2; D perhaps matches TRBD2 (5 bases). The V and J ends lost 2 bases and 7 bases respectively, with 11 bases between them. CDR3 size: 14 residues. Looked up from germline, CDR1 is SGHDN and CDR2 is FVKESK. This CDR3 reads CASSQSFGVGELFF. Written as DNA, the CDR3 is TGTGCCAGCAGCCAATCTTTCGGGGTCGGGGAGCTGTTTTTT.

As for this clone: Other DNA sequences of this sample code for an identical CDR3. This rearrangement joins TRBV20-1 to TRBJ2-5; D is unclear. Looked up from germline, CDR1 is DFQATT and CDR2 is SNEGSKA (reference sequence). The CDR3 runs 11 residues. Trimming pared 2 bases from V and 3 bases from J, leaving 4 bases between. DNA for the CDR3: TGCAGTGCTAGACCCGAAGAGACCCAGTACTTC. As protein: CSARPEETQYF.

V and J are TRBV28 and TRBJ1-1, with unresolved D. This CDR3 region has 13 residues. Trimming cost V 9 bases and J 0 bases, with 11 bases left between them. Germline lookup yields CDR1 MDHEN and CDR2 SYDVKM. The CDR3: CARHMRMNTEAFF. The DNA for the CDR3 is TGTGCCAGACATATGCGGATGAACACTGAAGCTTTCTTT.

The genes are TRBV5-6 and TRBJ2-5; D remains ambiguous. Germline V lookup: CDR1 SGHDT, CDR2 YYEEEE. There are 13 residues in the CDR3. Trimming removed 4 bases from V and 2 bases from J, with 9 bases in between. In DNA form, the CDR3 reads TGTGCCAGCAGCCCGACAACTCAAGAGACCCAGTACTTC. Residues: CASSPTTQETQYF.

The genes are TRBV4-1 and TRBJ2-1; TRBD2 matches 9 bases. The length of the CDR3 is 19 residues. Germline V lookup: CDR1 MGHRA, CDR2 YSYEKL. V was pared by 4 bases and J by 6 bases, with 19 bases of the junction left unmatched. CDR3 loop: CASSPRQIRTGTSSNEQFF. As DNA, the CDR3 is TGCGCCAGCAGCCCACGACAGATAAGAACCGGGACTAGCTCCAATGAGCAGTTCTTC.